These 20 T cell receptor beta chains share one sample of origin, sequenced in a study of Graves' ophthalmopathy and Graves' hyperthyroidism. Scientists amplified the TCR beta CDR3 regions from RNA transcripts. RT-PCR with HTBI primers came first, then second-round multiplex PCR. MiXCR was run by TCRdb on the multiplex PCR reads, yielding one entry per CDR3 protein. The profile shows about 1.2 million distinct CDR3 sequences, about 40% of them singletons. Sequenced input: peripheral blood or thyroid tissue (not recorded which). These receptor sequences come from an adult man with Graves' hyperthyroidism.

The chain recombines TRBV10-3 with TRBJ2-5; 8 nucleotides line up with TRBD1. V was pared by 10 bases and J by 2 bases, with 9 bases of the junction left unmatched. Per the germline V gene, CDR1 is ENHRY and CDR2 is SYGVKD. This CDR3 spans 14 amino acids. The CDR3 bases are TGTGCCACGGACCAGGGGGCCTTACAAGAGACCCAGTACTTC. Translating gives CATDQGALQETQYF.

The chain employs TRBV7-2 and TRBJ2-5; D gene ambiguous. The length of the CDR3 is 14 residues. Trimming took 3 bases from V and 5 from J, leaving 13 bases between them. Per the germline V gene, CDR1 is SGHTA and CDR2 is FQGNSA. For the CDR3, the DNA is TGTGCCAGCAGCTTCTTAGTTGTCAGGGAGACCCAGTACTTC. Its translation: CASSFLVVRETQYF.

This clonotype was counted only a few times. CDR3 protein: CASSPLQGQETQYF. CDR3 DNA: TGTGCCAGCTCACCATTACAGGGACAAGAGACCCAGTACTTC. This chain links TRBV2 with TRBJ2-5; weak D call: TRBD1 (6 bases). CDR1 and CDR2 from the germline V gene are SNHLY and FYNNEI. Trimming removed 8 bases from V and 2 bases from J, with 15 bases in between. This CDR3 contains 14 residues.

With regard to this clonotype: At one of its ends the junction is not consistent with the germline gene, which may arise from a read error. This chain joins TRBV11-2 and TRBJ2-5; 7 bases are shared with TRBD2. The CDR3 totals 13 residues. Per germline, CDR1 SGHAT and CDR2 FQNNGV. The CDR3 sequence is CASSPRSGRPRGF. The CDR3 bases are TGTGCCAGCAGCCCGCGATCCGGGAGGCCACGGGGTTTC.

The CDR3 region is CSAGRVGENTEAFF. The CDR3 region has the DNA TGCAGCGCCGGACGGGTGGGGGAGAACACTGAAGCTTTCTTT. V gene TRBV29-1 combines with J gene TRBJ1-1; weak D call: TRBD1 (5 bases). Germline CDR1 SQVTM, CDR2 ANQGSEA. This CDR3 has 14 amino acids. V was cut by 7 bases and J by 1 base, with 16 bases left in between. Combining the CDR3 with reference TRBV29-1 and TRBJ1-1 gives the whole variable domain SAVISQKPSRDICQRGTSLTIQCQVDSQVTMMFWYRQQPGQSLTLIATANQGSEATYESGFVIDKFPISRPNLTFSTLTVSNMSPEDSSIYLCSAGRVGENTEAFFGQGTRLTVV.

This chain uses TRBV20-1 with TRBJ2-2, with D hard to call. Between the trimmed V and J ends, which lost 1 base and 6 bases, there was a span of 12 bases. This CDR3 is 14 amino acids long. The germline CDR1 and CDR2 sequences are DFQATT and SNEGSKA (reference sequence). CDR3 sequence (DNA): TGCAGTGCTAGAGTAGTATCTTCGGCCGGGGAGCTGTTTTTT. This gives the protein CSARVVSSAGELFF.

This chain uses TRBV29-1 with TRBJ2-7, with TRBD1 matching 7 bases. V was clipped by 6 bases and J by 3 bases; unmatched bases: 5. Germline V gives CDR1 SQVTM, CDR2 ANQGSEA. This CDR3 comprises 12 residues. CDR3 amino acids: CSVGQLDYEQYF. CDR3 DNA: TGCAGCGTGGGACAGTTGGACTACGAGCAGTACTTC.

This chain uses TRBV25-1 with TRBJ2-6, with a possible D match to TRBD1 (6 bases). The V end lost 6 bases, the J end lost 5 bases, and 11 bases lay between the germline ends. The CDR3 spans 14 residues. CDR1 and CDR2 (germline): MGHDK, SYGVNS. The CDR3 DNA follows: TGTGCCAGCAGGAGAGGGGACAGGGCCAACGTCCTGACTTTC. Protein product: CASRRGDRANVLTF.

The chain couples TRBV12-3 or TRBV12-4 to TRBJ2-7; D remains ambiguous. This CDR3 spans 12 amino acids. Trimming stripped 6 bases from V and 6 bases from J, with 12 bases between. In DNA, the CDR3 is TGTGCCAGCAGCACGCTGGGCCTCGAGCAGTACTTC. Residues: CASSTLGLEQYF.

Regarding this clonotype: At one boundary the junction diverges from the germline segment, which might be a read error. V usage is TRBV25-1 and J usage is TRBJ2-2; 9 nucleotides line up with TRBD2. The CDR3 covers 15 residues. CDR1 is MGHDK, CDR2 SYGVNS, per germline. The CDR3 DNA sequence: TGTACCAGCAGGGGACTAGCTCTGGGCACCGGGGAGCTGTTTTTT. Protein: CTSRGLALGTGELFF.

The chain recombines TRBV12-3 or TRBV12-4 with TRBJ1-5, with D perhaps matching TRBD1 (5 bases). This CDR3 is built from 15 residues. The V end was cut by 8 bases, the J end by 4 bases, with 18 bases between. The CDR3: CASGGGALENQPQHF. The CDR3 coding sequence is TGTGCCAGCGGGGGAGGAGCCCTCGAGAATCAGCCCCAGCATTTT.

For the CDR3, the DNA is TGTGCCAGCAGTTACGCCGGGACAGGACAAACCTACGAGCAGTACTTC. This gives the protein CASSYAGTGQTYEQYF. The chain uses TRBV6-5 and TRBJ2-7; 8 positions match TRBD1. Germline CDR1 MNHEY, CDR2 SVGAGI. V lost 2 bases to trimming and J lost 2 bases; unmatched junction nucleotides: 8. There are 16 residues in the CDR3.

The chain couples TRBV7-6 to TRBJ1-2; D gene uncertain. This CDR3 spans 16 amino acids. V was shortened by 5 bases and J by 6 bases, with 22 bases between the two germline ends. Germline-derived CDR1 and CDR2 are SGHVS and FNYEAQ. The CDR3 nucleotides are TGTGCCAGCAGCCCAGCGGGAGCTTCCGGAGGAGATGGCTACACCTTC. It encodes CASSPAGASGGDGYTF. The variable domain in full, completed from reference TRBV7-6 and TRBJ1-2, reads GAGVSQSPRYKVTKRGQDVALRCDPISGHVSLYWYRQALGQGPEFLTYFNYEAQQDKSGLPNDRFSAERPEGSISTLTIQRTEQRDSAMYRCASSPAGASGGDGYTFGSGTRLTVV.

This clonotype was recorded at least ten times. The V gene is TRBV29-1, the J gene TRBJ2-7; D may be TRBD2 (5 bases). Trimming pared 1 base from V and 2 bases from J, leaving 12 bases between. Germline-derived CDR1 and CDR2 are SQVTM and ANQGSEA. CDR3 size: 14 residues. CDR3 in DNA: TGCAGCGTTGAAGCAGAGGGATCCCCCTACGAGCAGTACTTC. Protein sequence: CSVEAEGSPYEQYF.

Turning to this clonotype: At one end, the junction sequence differs from germline, possibly due to a read error. The chain recombines TRBV10-3 with TRBJ1-4, with D perhaps matching TRBD1 (5 bases). CDR1 and CDR2 (germline): ENHRY, SYGVKD. This CDR3 comprises 14 residues. The CDR3 DNA reads TGTGCCAGCAGTTCCGGGACTTCTTACGAAAAACTGTTTTTT. It translates to CASSSGTSYEKLFF.

In this sample, this clonotype turned up many times. The rearrangement links TRBV29-1 to TRBJ2-7; D perhaps matches TRBD2 (5 bases). The CDR3 contains 12 residues. Germline V gives CDR1 SQVTM, CDR2 ANQGSEA. V was pared by 7 bases and J by 3 bases, with 13 bases between. CDR3 sequence: CSAERGDYEQYF. In nucleotides, the CDR3 is TGCAGCGCCGAACGGGGAGACTACGAGCAGTACTTC.

The genes are TRBV6-5 and TRBJ2-5; 8 nucleotides line up with TRBD1. The DNA matches TRBJ2-7 better at its end, which makes the J call doubtful. This CDR3 contains 14 residues. Germline V lookup: CDR1 MNHEY, CDR2 SVGAGI. The CDR3 reads CASRPGQGLYEQYF. CDR3 nucleotides: TGTGCCAGCAGACCCGGACAGGGCCTCTACGAGCAGTACTTC.

The gene calls are TRBV11-2 and TRBJ2-7, with 8 bases that match TRBD1. The CDR3 sequence is 13 residues long. Germline values: CDR1 SGHAT, CDR2 FQNNGV. J was trimmed by 0 bases and V by 7 bases; bases with no gene match: 2. As DNA, the CDR3 is TGTGCCAGCACGGACAGGGACTCCTACGAGCAGTACTTC. It translates to CASTDRDSYEQYF. The full variable domain, with the rest looked up from reference TRBV11-2 and TRBJ2-7, is EAGVAQSPRYKIIEKRQSVAFWCNPISGHATLYWYQQILGQGPKLLIQFQNNGVVDDSQLPKDRFSAERLKGVDSTLKIQPAKLEDSAVYLCASTDRDSYEQYFGPGTRLTVT.

This clonotype was recorded many times. The chain employs TRBV9 and TRBJ2-7, with 7 bases identical to TRBD1. Per the germline V gene, CDR1 is SGDLS and CDR2 is YYNGEE. V shed 3 bases, J shed 2 bases, and the junction held 8 bases outside the gene matches. The CDR3 runs 15 residues. The CDR3 nucleotides read TGTGCCAGCAGCGCAAACCGGGACAGAACCTACGAGCAGTACTTC. This codes for CASSANRDRTYEQYF.

The sample holds many counts of this clonotype. V is TRBV29-1 and J is TRBJ1-2; 8 bases fit TRBD1. Per germline, CDR1 SQVTM and CDR2 ANQGSEA. The CDR3 covers 14 residues. V shed 4 bases, J shed 6 bases, and the junction held 10 bases outside the gene matches. CDR3: CSVASSGGRDGYTF. The CDR3 coding sequence is TGCAGCGTTGCCAGTTCAGGGGGCCGGGATGGCTACACCTTC.